The 9 T cell receptor beta chains reported below all come from one sample, sequenced in a study of Ad26.COV2.S vaccination and SARS-CoV-2 variants. Noted treatment: 15 to 20 received Ad26.COV2.S at low or high dose, single or two shots; roughly five received placebo; per-sample allocation not given. The investigators took samples on day 63 after the first vaccine or placebo injection. Only in-frame clones appear in the TCRdb table, and some are missing; sequencing was by immunoSEQ multiplex PCR. The table lists under 400,000 clones, roughly 84% of them singletons. This specimen was peripheral blood, taken in a trial of Ad26.COV2.S vaccine versus placebo. These receptors came from a person aged 18-60 years who received the Ad26.COV2.S COVID-19 vaccine or a placebo.

J is TRBJ2-3 and V is TRBV4-2; a weak D match, TRBD2 (5 bases). This CDR3 is 17 amino acids long. V was shortened by 0 bases and J by 0 bases, with 13 bases between the two germline ends. CDR1 LGHNA and CDR2 YNFKEQ come from the germline V gene. The CDR3, as DNA: TGTGCCAGCAGCCAAGATATGGGGAGCACTAGCACAGATACGCAGTATTTT. Protein: CASSQDMGSTSTDTQYF.

Turning to this clone: Other DNA sequences from this sample encode an identical CDR3 as well. V and J are TRBV24-1 and TRBJ2-1; D is unresolved. Trimming cost V 5 bases and J 5 bases, with 3 bases left between them. CDR1 is KGHDR and CDR2 is SFDVKD in the germline V gene. This CDR3 spans 11 amino acids. The CDR3 bases are TGTGCCACCAGTGGAGACAATGAGCAGTTCTTC. It yields the protein CATSGDNEQFF.

This clone was observed many times. V gene TRBV11-3 combines with J gene TRBJ1-2; 8 bases match TRBD1. The CDR3 is 15 amino acids. The V gene end was trimmed by 5 bases and the J gene end by 0 bases; junction bases not matched to a gene: 5. Germline V gene lookup returns CDR1 SGHNT and CDR2 YENEEA. CDR3 region: CASSLGQAANYGYTF. The CDR3 DNA reads TGTGCCAGCAGCCTGGGACAGGCGGCTAACTATGGCTACACCTTC.

The V gene is TRBV6-1, the J gene TRBJ1-3, with no clear D. In germline, CDR1 is MNHNS, CDR2 SASEGT. Trimming took off 0 bases at V and 4 bases at J, with 10 bases between the two ends. This CDR3 comprises 15 residues. CDR3 coding DNA: TGTGCCAGCAGTGAAGCGTTAGGCGTCGGAAACACCATATATTTT. Protein: CASSEALGVGNTIYF.

The rearrangement uses TRBV5-1 and TRBJ1-2; 7 bases line up with TRBD1. This CDR3 is built from 14 residues. Per germline, CDR1 SGHRS and CDR2 YFSETQ. The V gene end was trimmed by 0 bases and the J gene end by 4 bases; junction bases not matched to a gene: 3. DNA for the CDR3: TGCGCCAGCAGCTTGGATCCAGGGGGCTATGGCTACACCTTC. Its protein is CASSLDPGGYGYTF.

This clone was recorded at least ten times. This CDR3 is also generated by other DNA sequences in the sample. V usage is TRBV5-1 and J usage is TRBJ1-6; D remains ambiguous. From germline, CDR1 is SGHRS and CDR2 YFSETQ. V lost 0 bases, J lost 7 bases, and 2 bases lay in between. This CDR3 is 12 amino acids long. CDR3 residues: CASSLENSPLHF. As DNA, the CDR3 is TGCGCCAGCAGCTTGGAAAATTCACCCCTCCACTTT.

The rearrangement uses TRBV18 and TRBJ2-7, with a possible D match to TRBD1 (5 bases). Trimming shortened V by 0 bases and J by 2 bases, and 5 bases separated the two germline ends. This CDR3 is 13 amino acids long. Germline lookup yields CDR1 KGHSH and CDR2 LQKENI. CDR3 protein: CASSPPDTYEQYF. Here the CDR3 DNA reads TGTGCCAGCTCACCACCGGACACCTACGAGCAGTACTTC.

The J gene is TRBJ2-1, the V gene TRBV5-1; 8 nucleotides agree with TRBD2. V lost 0 bases and J lost 9; bases outside the gene matches: 8. The CDR3 runs 15 residues. CDR1 is SGHRS, CDR2 YFSETQ, per germline. The CDR3 nucleotides are TGCGCCAGCAGCTTGGAGTATGGTAGCGGGGTTGAGCAGTTCTTC. This sequence encodes CASSLEYGSGVEQFF. Variable domain in full (rest from reference TRBV5-1 and TRBJ2-1): KAGVTQTPRYLIKTRGQQVTLSCSPISGHRSVSWYQQTPGQGLQFLFEYFSETQRNKGNFPGRFSGRQFSNSRSEMNVSTLELGDSALYLCASSLEYGSGVEQFFGPGTRLTVL.

The V and J genes are TRBV5-8 and TRBJ1-5; maybe TRBD1 (6 bases). The CDR3 covers 17 residues. V was trimmed by 2 bases and J by 0 bases, leaving 15 bases between them. Germline-derived CDR1 and CDR2 are SGHTS and YDEGEE. CDR3 loop: CASSLYPDSDSNQPQHF. DNA for the CDR3: TGTGCCAGCAGCTTATACCCGGACAGCGATAGCAATCAGCCCCAGCATTTT.